This T cell receptor beta chain was retrieved from a study of T-cell reconstitution after alpha-beta-depleted transplantation in children. The CDR3 consists of 13 residues. CDR1 and CDR2 from the germline V gene are SQVTM and ANQGSEA. Trimming stripped 2 bases from V and 7 bases from J, with 12 bases between. Study findings and constraints: Among T cells one year after transplant, newly produced cells accounted for most counts and diversity. Expanded graft clones, several hundred of them, were reportedly the source of alpha-beta T cells about two months after transplant.

Only a few counts were recorded for this clonotype. Its specificity is unknown. Researchers prepared the TCRbeta library using unique molecular identifiers, the study reports. In TCRdb, the PCR reads were re-called with MiXCR into one record per CDR3 protein. The data show some 600,000 distinct CDR3 sequences, 10% to 15% seen once. The receptor's source is a male patient between 10 and 17 years old who had a stem cell transplant for acute myeloid leukemia, so the T cells may come from the graft donor. The chain joins TRBV29-1 to TRBJ1-3, with no clear D. This material consisted of PBMCs, mostly from graft donor cells, taken 360 days after TCRalphabeta/CD19-depleted stem cell transplant. This chain's CDR3 is CSVEPRHRNTIYF. CDR3 coding DNA: TGCAGCGTTGAACCCCGCCACCGTAACACCATATATTTT.